The 27 T cell receptor beta chains below were found in one sample sequenced in a study of CD8 T cells in Susac syndrome. RNA in amounts of roughly 0.5 to 1 ug was reverse transcribed with random hexamers. One entry per CDR3 protein, called by TCRdb with MiXCR from the immunoSEQ multiplex PCR reads. The sample carries hundreds of thousands of distinct CDR3 sequences, around 96% recorded once. The sequenced material came from CD4+ T cells from PBMCs. These TCRs come from a human donor with Susac syndrome.

The CDR3 nucleotides read TGCAGCGTGGCCCGAGGACTAGCGGGAGGTAGCGGGGAGCTGTTTTTT. As protein: CSVARGLAGGSGELFF. This chain uses TRBV29-1 with TRBJ2-2, with TRBD2 identical over 14 bases. The CDR3 runs to 16 residues. Germline loops: CDR1 SQVTM, CDR2 ANQGSEA. V dropped 6 bases and J dropped 7; count of bases not matched to a gene: 10.

V usage is TRBV7-2 and J usage is TRBJ2-3, with D unresolved. In germline, CDR1 is SGHTA, CDR2 FQGNSA. This CDR3 contains 13 residues. Between the trimmed V and J ends, which lost 5 bases and 4 bases, there was a span of 10 bases. CDR3 DNA: TGTGCCAGCAGCCCGATAGTATCAGATACGCAGTATTTT. It specifies CASSPIVSDTQYF. Variable domain in full (rest from reference TRBV7-2 and TRBJ2-3): GAGVSQSPSNKVTEKGKDVELRCDPISGHTALYWYRQSLGQGLEFLIYFQGNSAPDKSGLPSDRFSAERTGGSVSTLTIQRTQQEDSAVYLCASSPIVSDTQYFGPGTRLTVL.

This rearrangement joins TRBV5-1 to TRBJ1-1; D is undetermined. The CDR3 extends over 13 amino acids. Trimming took 4 bases from V and 4 from J, leaving 11 bases between them. Per the germline V gene, CDR1 is SGHRS and CDR2 is YFSETQ. Written as DNA, the CDR3 is TGCGCCAGCAGCCCTGGCACAGTCACTGAAGCTTTCTTT. Translation: CASSPGTVTEAFF.

The V call is TRBV14, the J call TRBJ1-2; D remains ambiguous. Germline lookup yields CDR1 SGHDN and CDR2 FVKESK. V was cut by 0 bases and J by 1 base, with 15 bases left in between. The CDR3 is 17 residues long. The CDR3 region is CASSQERVRRDNYGYTF. CDR3 in DNA: TGTGCCAGCAGCCAAGAAAGGGTACGAAGGGATAACTATGGCTACACCTTC.

The rearrangement uses TRBV20-1 and TRBJ1-2; D is perhaps TRBD1 (5 bases). Germline loops: CDR1 DFQATT, CDR2 SNEGSKA (reference sequence). The CDR3 covers 15 residues. V lost 3 bases and J 0 bases, leaving 14 bases between the germline ends. The CDR3 is CSASSTVSTNYGYTF. In DNA, the CDR3 is TGCAGTGCTAGTTCGACAGTCTCCACTAACTATGGCTACACCTTC.

The chain links TRBV27 to TRBJ2-7; no reliable D call. The germline V gene has CDR1 MNHEY and CDR2 SMNVEV (reference sequence). The V gene lost 1 base and the J gene lost 0 bases, with 13 bases spanning the gap. The CDR3 runs 16 residues. CDR3 coding DNA: TGTGCCAGCAGTTTATTTATAGCAGCCCGCTCCTACGAGCAGTACTTC. It specifies CASSLFIAARSYEQYF.

This sequence joins TRBV20-1 and TRBJ2-3; a weak D match, TRBD2 (6 bases). The germline V and J ends were trimmed by 3 bases and 2 bases, with 15 bases remaining between them. The germline CDR1 and CDR2 sequences are DFQATT and SNEGSKA (reference sequence). The CDR3 runs to 15 residues. In nucleotides, the CDR3 is TGCAGTGCTAGGGGCGTTCGGCGGGACACAGATACGCAGTATTTT. It yields the protein CSARGVRRDTDTQYF.

CDR3 nucleotides: TGTGCCAGCAGCCAAAGAAGGGACACCGGTGATACGCAGTATTTT. This gives the protein CASSQRRDTGDTQYF. V gene TRBV4-2 combines with J gene TRBJ2-3; D may be TRBD1 (6 bases). V was clipped by 2 bases and J by 6 bases, with 15 bases between them. The CDR3 runs to 15 residues. Germline V gene sequence: CDR1 LGHNA, CDR2 YNFKEQ.

The genes are TRBV4-2 and TRBJ2-2; D is unclear. The CDR3 length is 13 residues. Germline V gene sequence: CDR1 LGHNA, CDR2 YNFKEQ. V shed 2 bases and J shed 6 bases, with 7 bases lying between them. As DNA, the CDR3 is TGTGCCAGCAGCCAACGTACTGCCGGGGAGCTGTTTTTT. Its protein product is CASSQRTAGELFF.

The chain employs TRBV6-2 or TRBV6-3 and TRBJ2-7, with 15 nucleotides matching TRBD2. Trimming took 7 bases from V and 3 from J; bases not matched to a gene: 16. This CDR3 is built from 19 residues. The germline V gene has CDR1 MNHEY and CDR2 SVGEGT. The CDR3 is CASTFSPGLAGGVGYEQYF. The CDR3 DNA sequence: TGTGCCAGCACGTTCTCCCCGGGACTAGCGGGAGGAGTCGGCTACGAGCAGTACTTC.

The genes are TRBV30 and TRBJ2-2, with D uncertain. CDR1 is GTSNPN and CDR2 is SVGIG in the germline V gene (reference sequence). V lost 2 bases, J lost 6 bases, and 7 bases lay in between. The CDR3 consists of 12 residues. The CDR3 DNA reads as TGTGCCTGGAGTTCCAACCCCGGGGAGCTGTTTTTT. This gives the protein CAWSSNPGELFF.

This chain connects TRBV7-9 to TRBJ2-5; 7 bases agree with TRBD1. V shed 7 bases and J 4 bases; nucleotides not matched to a gene: 6. The CDR3 runs to 13 residues. The germline CDR1 and CDR2 sequences are SEHNR and FQNEAQ (reference sequence). The CDR3 here is CASTRNRGETQYF. The CDR3 bases are TGTGCCAGCACCAGAAACAGGGGAGAGACCCAGTACTTC. The entire variable domain, with the rest obtained from reference TRBV7-9 and TRBJ2-5, is as follows: DTGVSQNPRHKITKRGQNVTFRCDPISEHNRLYWYRQTLGQGPEFLTYFQNEAQLEKSRLLSDRFSAERPKGSFSTLEIQRTEQGDSAMYLCASTRNRGETQYFGPGTRLLVL.

The CDR3 nucleotides are TGTGCCTGGAGCCCAAATTCCGATACTAACTATGGCTACACCTTC. Translation gives CAWSPNSDTNYGYTF. V usage is TRBV30 and J usage is TRBJ1-2, with D hard to call. This CDR3 is 15 amino acids long. Germline CDR1 GTSNPN, CDR2 SVGIG (reference sequence). V was trimmed by 3 bases and J by 0 bases, leaving 14 bases between them.

This clonotype appeared once. The chain carries TRBV20-1 and TRBJ2-5, with D tentatively TRBD1 (6 bases). V was cut by 0 bases and J by 1 base, with 12 bases left in between. The CDR3 runs 15 residues. Germline assignment: CDR1 DFQATT and CDR2 SNEGSKA (reference sequence). CDR3 nucleotides: TGCAGTGCTAGAGATCTTAACAGGGTCCAAGAGACCCAGTACTTC. Translation gives CSARDLNRVQETQYF.

This chain links TRBV5-1 with TRBJ2-7; D might be TRBD1 (6 bases). The CDR3 is 17 amino acids. Trimming stripped 0 bases from V and 2 bases from J, with 18 bases between. Germline assignment: CDR1 SGHRS and CDR2 YFSETQ. Here the CDR3 reads CASSLGWLGATTYEQYF. CDR3 sequence (DNA): TGCGCCAGCAGCTTGGGTTGGTTGGGGGCAACGACCTACGAGCAGTACTTC.

V gene TRBV29-1 combines with J gene TRBJ2-7; D may be TRBD1 (5 bases). The CDR3 covers 13 residues. Per germline, CDR1 SQVTM and CDR2 ANQGSEA. Between the trimmed V and J ends, which lost 8 bases and 0 bases, there was a span of 14 bases. CDR3 amino acids: CSTLATDSYEQYF. CDR3 coding DNA: TGCAGCACCTTGGCGACAGACTCCTACGAGCAGTACTTC.

The gene calls are TRBV30 and TRBJ2-3; D remains ambiguous. V was cut by 4 bases and J by 8 bases, with 10 bases left in between. Germline V gene data show CDR1 as GTSNPN and CDR2 as SVGIG (reference sequence). CDR3 length: 11 residues. The chain's CDR3 is CAWTSSRTQYF. The CDR3 DNA is TGTGCCTGGACGTCTTCACGTACGCAGTATTTT.

The J gene is TRBJ2-3, the V gene TRBV29-1; 9 positions match TRBD2. Trimming removed 3 bases from V and 4 bases from J; junction bases left unmatched: 11. Germline V gives CDR1 SQVTM, CDR2 ANQGSEA. The CDR3 has 16 residues. This chain's CDR3 is CSVEFSGSAKSDTQYF. In DNA form, the CDR3 reads TGCAGCGTTGAGTTTAGCGGGAGCGCTAAATCAGATACGCAGTATTTT.

This clonotype appeared once. The rearrangement links TRBV29-1 to TRBJ1-1, with a tentative D call TRBD1 (5 bases). The CDR3 totals 13 residues. V lost 7 bases and J lost 5, with 17 bases in between. CDR1 and CDR2 (germline): SQVTM, ANQGSEA. This CDR3 is CSARDSRGTEAFF. The CDR3 DNA follows: TGCAGCGCCCGGGACTCCCGGGGGACTGAAGCTTTCTTT.

The rearrangement links TRBV20-1 to TRBJ2-3; no clear D gene. Germline V gene lookup returns CDR1 DFQATT and CDR2 SNEGSKA (reference sequence). The CDR3 length is 12 residues. Deletions cut 4 bases from V and 3 bases from J, with 8 bases between. The CDR3 region is CSANDETDTQYF. CDR3 nucleotide sequence: TGCAGTGCTAACGACGAAACAGATACGCAGTATTTT.

On this clonotype: The junction and the germline gene differ at one end; a read error may be behind it. The chain combines TRBV7-7 with TRBJ2-5, with TRBD1 matching 11 bases. CDR1 SSHAT and CDR2 FNYEAQ come from the germline V gene (reference sequence). The CDR3 sequence is 17 residues long. The CDR3 sequence: CASSFNRDRGFQETQYF. CDR3 bases: TGTGCTAGCAGCTTTAACCGGGACAGGGGGTTCCAAGAGACCCAGTACTTC.

The chain uses TRBV9 and TRBJ2-6; D is unresolved. With 4 bases removed from V and 8 bases from J, the gap between germline ends came to 7 bases. This CDR3 region has 12 residues. The germline V gene has CDR1 SGDLS and CDR2 YYNGEE. The DNA of the CDR3 is TGTGCCAGCAGCCTTACCCCCAACGTCCTGACTTTC. Residues: CASSLTPNVLTF.

The chain carries TRBV28 and TRBJ2-1; 9 nucleotides match TRBD2. V dropped 11 bases and J dropped 0; count of bases not matched to a gene: 23. Germline CDR1 reads MDHEN; CDR2 reads SYDVKM. The CDR3 contains 20 residues. The CDR3 spells CACQRSGGSGRGGSYNEQFF. DNA for the CDR3: TGTGCCTGCCAGCGGTCAGGGGGTAGCGGGAGAGGGGGCTCCTACAATGAGCAGTTCTTC.

The rearrangement links TRBV30 to TRBJ2-1, with 7 bases fitting TRBD1. Germline lookup yields CDR1 GTSNPN and CDR2 SVGIG (reference sequence). The CDR3 extends over 14 amino acids. V dropped 5 bases and J dropped 4; count of bases not matched to a gene: 8. DNA of the CDR3: TGTGCCTGGTCGACAGGGCGAGGATACAATGAGCAGTTCTTC. Protein sequence: CAWSTGRGYNEQFF.

This clonotype was observed once. This sequence joins TRBV30 and TRBJ2-6; D is unclear. Germline V lookup: CDR1 GTSNPN, CDR2 SVGIG (reference sequence). The CDR3 extends over 17 amino acids. V lost 0 bases to trimming and J lost 0 bases, with 12 bases between them. In nucleotides, the CDR3 is TGTGCCTGGAGTGTACCCCAGCCTATCTCTGGGGCCAACGTCCTGACTTTC. It yields the protein CAWSVPQPISGANVLTF.

V gene TRBV4-1 combines with J gene TRBJ1-1; 7 bases fit TRBD1. This CDR3 spans 15 amino acids. Trimming cost V 0 bases and J 3 bases; bases outside gene matches: 4. Germline values: CDR1 MGHRA, CDR2 YSYEKL. The CDR3 region is CASSQERGRDTEAFF. The CDR3 region has the DNA TGCGCCAGCAGCCAAGAGAGGGGGCGGGACACTGAAGCTTTCTTT.

The rearrangement joins TRBV15 to TRBJ2-3; D uncertain. The V gene lost 0 bases and the J gene lost 6 bases, with 7 bases spanning the gap. The CDR3 runs to 13 residues. In germline, CDR1 is LNHNV, CDR2 YYDKDF (reference sequence). The DNA of the CDR3 is TGTGCCACCAGCAGAGATCTCATTGATACGCAGTATTTT. This codes for CATSRDLIDTQYF.